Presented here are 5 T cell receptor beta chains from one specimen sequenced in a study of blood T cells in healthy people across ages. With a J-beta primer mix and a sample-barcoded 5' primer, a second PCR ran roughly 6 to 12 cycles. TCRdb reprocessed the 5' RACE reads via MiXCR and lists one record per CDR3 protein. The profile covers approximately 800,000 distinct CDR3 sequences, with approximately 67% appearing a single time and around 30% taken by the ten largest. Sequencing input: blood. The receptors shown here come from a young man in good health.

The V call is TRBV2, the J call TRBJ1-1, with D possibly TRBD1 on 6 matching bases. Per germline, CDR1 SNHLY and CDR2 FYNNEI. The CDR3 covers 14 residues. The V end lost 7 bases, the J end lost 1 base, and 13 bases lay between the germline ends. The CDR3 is CASTEGGGNTEAFF. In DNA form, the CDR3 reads TGTGCCAGCACCGAGGGAGGGGGGAACACTGAAGCTTTCTTT.

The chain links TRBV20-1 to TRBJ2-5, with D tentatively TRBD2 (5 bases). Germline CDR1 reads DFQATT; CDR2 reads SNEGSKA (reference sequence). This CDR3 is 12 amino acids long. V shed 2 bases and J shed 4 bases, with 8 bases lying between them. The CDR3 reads CSARMTIETQYF. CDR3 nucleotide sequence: TGCAGTGCTAGAATGACTATAGAGACCCAGTACTTC.

The chain's CDR3 is CASSTLYYTGSTDTQYF. CDR3 nucleotides: TGTGCCAGTAGTACCTTATACTACACGGGGAGCACAGATACGCAGTATTTT. The chain combines TRBV19 with TRBJ2-3, with TRBD2 as a possible D gene (5 bases). V was pared by 4 bases and J by 0 bases, with 17 bases between. This CDR3 has 17 residues. CDR1 LNHDA and CDR2 SQIVND come from the germline V gene (reference sequence).

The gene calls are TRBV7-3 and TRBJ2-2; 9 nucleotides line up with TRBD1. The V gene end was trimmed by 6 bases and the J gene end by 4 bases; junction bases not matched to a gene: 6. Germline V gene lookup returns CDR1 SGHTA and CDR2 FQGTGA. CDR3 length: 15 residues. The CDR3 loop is CASRGTGGTTGELFF. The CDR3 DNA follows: TGTGCCAGCAGGGGAACAGGGGGCACCACCGGGGAGCTGTTTTTT.

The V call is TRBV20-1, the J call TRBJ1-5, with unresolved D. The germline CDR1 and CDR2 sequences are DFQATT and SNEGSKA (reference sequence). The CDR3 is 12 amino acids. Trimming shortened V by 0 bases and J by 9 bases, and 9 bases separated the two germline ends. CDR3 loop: CSARDFGVPQHF. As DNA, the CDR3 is TGCAGTGCTAGAGATTTTGGTGTGCCCCAGCATTTT.